The present entry profiles one T cell receptor beta chain with its context. This specimen comes from a study of blood T cell repertoires in COVID-19. As for the study in general: The samples span acute and convalescent COVID-19 from the United States, Italy and Spain. Sample material is recorded as cDNA or gDNA derived from T cells, B-cell-depleted T cells, or PBMCs.

In germline, CDR1 is SGHAT, CDR2 FQNNGV. This CDR3 is built from 15 residues. The V end was cut by 5 bases, the J end by 8 bases, with 21 bases between. Under the authors' procedure: Quantification of nucleated cells was approximated via reference gene primer amplification. The assay was immunoSEQ multiplex PCR, and TCRdb's table has in-frame clones only and misses some. That table furnishes V, J and clone size, whereas the DNA furnished D and trimming. This sample has a few hundred thousand clones, with 80% to 90% found just once. This TCR was recovered from a man in his fifties or sixties who had recovered from COVID-19. Sequenced sample: peripheral blood. The chain has TRBV11-2 and TRBJ1-2, with D tentatively TRBD1 (6 bases). This chain's CDR3 is CASSPGLTGKLGYTF. CDR3 bases: TGTGCCAGCAGCCCCGGGTTAACAGGGAAACTCGGCTACACCTTC.